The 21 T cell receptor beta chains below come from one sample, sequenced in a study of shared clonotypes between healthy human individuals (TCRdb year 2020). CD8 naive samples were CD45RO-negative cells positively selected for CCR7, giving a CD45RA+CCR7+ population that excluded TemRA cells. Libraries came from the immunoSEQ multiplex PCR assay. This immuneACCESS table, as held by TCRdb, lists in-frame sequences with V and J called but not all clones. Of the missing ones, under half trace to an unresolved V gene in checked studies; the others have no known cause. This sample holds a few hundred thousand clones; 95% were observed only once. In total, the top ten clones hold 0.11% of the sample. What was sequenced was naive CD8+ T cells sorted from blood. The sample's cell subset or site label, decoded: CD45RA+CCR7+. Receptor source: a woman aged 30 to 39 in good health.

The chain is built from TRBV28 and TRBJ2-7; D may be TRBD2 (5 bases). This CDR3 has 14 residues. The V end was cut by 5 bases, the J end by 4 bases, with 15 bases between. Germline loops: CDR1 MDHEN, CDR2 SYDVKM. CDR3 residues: CASSESTWRYEQYF. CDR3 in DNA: TGTGCCAGCAGTGAATCGACGTGGAGGTACGAGCAGTACTTC.

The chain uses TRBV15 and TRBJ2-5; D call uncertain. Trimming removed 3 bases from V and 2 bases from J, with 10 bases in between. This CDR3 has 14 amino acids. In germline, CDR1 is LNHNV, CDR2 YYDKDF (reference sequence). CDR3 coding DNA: TGTGCCACCAGCAGTCTAGGGTCACAAGAGACCCAGTACTTC. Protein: CATSSLGSQETQYF.

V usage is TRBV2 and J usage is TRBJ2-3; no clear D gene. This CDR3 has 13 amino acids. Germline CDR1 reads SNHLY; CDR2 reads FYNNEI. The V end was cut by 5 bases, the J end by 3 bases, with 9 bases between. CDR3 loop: CASSRARTDTQYF. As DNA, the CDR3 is TGTGCCAGCAGTAGGGCAAGAACAGATACGCAGTATTTT.

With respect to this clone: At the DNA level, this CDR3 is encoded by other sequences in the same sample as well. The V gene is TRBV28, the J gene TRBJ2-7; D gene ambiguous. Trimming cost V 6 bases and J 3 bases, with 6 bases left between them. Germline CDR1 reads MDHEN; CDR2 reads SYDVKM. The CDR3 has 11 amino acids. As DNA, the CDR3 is TGTGCCAGCAGCCTCGACTACGAGCAGTACTTC. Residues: CASSLDYEQYF.

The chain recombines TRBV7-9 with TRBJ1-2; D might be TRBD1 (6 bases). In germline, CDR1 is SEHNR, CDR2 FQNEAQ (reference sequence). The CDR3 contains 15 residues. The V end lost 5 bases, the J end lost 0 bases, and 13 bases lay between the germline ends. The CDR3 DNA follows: TGTGCCAGCAGCCTAGGGACACTTACTAACTATGGCTACACCTTC. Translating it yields CASSLGTLTNYGYTF. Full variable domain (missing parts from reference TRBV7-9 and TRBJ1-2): DTGVSQNPRHKITKRGQNVTFRCDPISEHNRLYWYRQTLGQGPEFLTYFQNEAQLEKSRLLSDRFSAERPKGSFSTLEIQRTEQGDSAMYLCASSLGTLTNYGYTFGSGTRLTVV.

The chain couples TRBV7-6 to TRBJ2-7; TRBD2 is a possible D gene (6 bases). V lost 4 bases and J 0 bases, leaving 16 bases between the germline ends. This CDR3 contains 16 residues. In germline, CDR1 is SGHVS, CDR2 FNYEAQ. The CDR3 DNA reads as TGTGCCAGCAGCTCCTACGGGACTCTCAGCTCCTACGAGCAGTACTTC. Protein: CASSSYGTLSSYEQYF.

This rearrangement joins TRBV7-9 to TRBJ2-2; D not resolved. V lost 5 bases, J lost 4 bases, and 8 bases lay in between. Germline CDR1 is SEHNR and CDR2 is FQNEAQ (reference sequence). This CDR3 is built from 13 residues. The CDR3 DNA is TGTGCCAGCAGCAAAAGTTCCACCGGGGAGCTGTTTTTT. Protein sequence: CASSKSSTGELFF.

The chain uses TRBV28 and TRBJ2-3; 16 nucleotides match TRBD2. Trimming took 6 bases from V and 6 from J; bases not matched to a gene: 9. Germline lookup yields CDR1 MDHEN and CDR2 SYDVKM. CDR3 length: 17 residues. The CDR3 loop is CASRTPGLAGGGDTQYF. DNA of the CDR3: TGTGCCAGCAGGACACCGGGACTAGCGGGAGGGGGGGATACGCAGTATTTT.

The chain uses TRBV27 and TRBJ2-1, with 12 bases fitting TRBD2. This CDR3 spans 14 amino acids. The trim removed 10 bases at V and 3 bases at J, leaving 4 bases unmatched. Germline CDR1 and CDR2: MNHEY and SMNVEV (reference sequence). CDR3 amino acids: CAISLAGGYNEQFF. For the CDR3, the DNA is TGTGCCATCTCACTAGCGGGAGGCTACAATGAGCAGTTCTTC.

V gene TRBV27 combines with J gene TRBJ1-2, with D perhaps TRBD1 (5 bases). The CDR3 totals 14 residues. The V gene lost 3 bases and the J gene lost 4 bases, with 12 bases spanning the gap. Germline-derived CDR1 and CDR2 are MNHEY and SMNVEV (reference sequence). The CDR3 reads CASSFGPGFYGYTF. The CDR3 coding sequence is TGTGCCAGCAGTTTCGGTCCAGGGTTCTATGGCTACACCTTC.

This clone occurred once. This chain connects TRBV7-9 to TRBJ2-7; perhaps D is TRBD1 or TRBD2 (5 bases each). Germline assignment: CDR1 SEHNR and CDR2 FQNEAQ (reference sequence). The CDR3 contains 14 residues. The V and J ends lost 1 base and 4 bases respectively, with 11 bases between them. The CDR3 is CASSLEGREYEQYF. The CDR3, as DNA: TGTGCCAGCAGCTTAGAGGGCAGGGAGTACGAGCAGTACTTC.

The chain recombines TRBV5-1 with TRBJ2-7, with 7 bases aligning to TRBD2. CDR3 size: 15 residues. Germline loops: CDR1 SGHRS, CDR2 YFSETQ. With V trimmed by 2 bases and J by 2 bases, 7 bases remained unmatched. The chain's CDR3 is CASSFSLAATYEQYF. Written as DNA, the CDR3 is TGCGCCAGCAGCTTCTCCCTAGCGGCCACCTACGAGCAGTACTTC.

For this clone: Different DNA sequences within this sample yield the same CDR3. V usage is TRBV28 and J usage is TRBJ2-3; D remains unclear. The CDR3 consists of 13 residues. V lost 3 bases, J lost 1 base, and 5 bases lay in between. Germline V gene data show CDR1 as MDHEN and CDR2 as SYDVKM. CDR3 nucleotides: TGTGCCAGCAGTTTTCTGCGCACAGATACGCAGTATTTT. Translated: CASSFLRTDTQYF.

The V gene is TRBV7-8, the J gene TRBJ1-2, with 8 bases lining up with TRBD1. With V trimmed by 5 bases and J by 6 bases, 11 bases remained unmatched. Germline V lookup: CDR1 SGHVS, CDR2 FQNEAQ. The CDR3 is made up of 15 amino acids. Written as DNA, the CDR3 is TGTGCCAGCAGCATCCAAGCCCAGGGGGCGAATGGCTACACCTTC. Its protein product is CASSIQAQGANGYTF.

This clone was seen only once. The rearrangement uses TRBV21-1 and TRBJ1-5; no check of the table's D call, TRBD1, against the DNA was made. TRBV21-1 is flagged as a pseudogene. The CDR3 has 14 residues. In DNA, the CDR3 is TGTGCCAGCAGGATAGACAGAGACAATCAGCCCCAGCATTTT. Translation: CASRIDRDNQPQHF.

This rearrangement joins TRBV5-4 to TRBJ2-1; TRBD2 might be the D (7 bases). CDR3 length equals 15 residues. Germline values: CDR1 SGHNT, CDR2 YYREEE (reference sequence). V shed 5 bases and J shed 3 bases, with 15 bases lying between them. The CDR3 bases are TGTGCCAGCAGAGCGAGGGGGGGAGGCTACAATGAGCAGTTCTTC. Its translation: CASRARGGGYNEQFF.

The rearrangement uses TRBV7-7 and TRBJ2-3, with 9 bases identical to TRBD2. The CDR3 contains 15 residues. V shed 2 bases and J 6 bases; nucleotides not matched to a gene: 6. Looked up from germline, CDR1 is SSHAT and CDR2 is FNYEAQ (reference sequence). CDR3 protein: CASSLSSGEMDTQYF. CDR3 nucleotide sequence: TGTGCCAGCAGCTTATCTAGCGGGGAGATGGATACGCAGTATTTT. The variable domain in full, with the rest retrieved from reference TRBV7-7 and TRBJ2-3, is GAGVSQSPRYKVTKRGQDVTLRCDPISSHATLYWYQQALGQGPEFLTYFNYEAQPDKSGLPSDRFSAERPEGSISTLTIQRTEQRDSAMYRCASSLSSGEMDTQYFGPGTRLTVL.

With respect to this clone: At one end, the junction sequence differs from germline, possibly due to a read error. The CDR3: CASSWGNTYNEQFF. In DNA form, the CDR3 reads TGTGCCAGTAGTTGGGGGAACACCTACAATGAGCAGTTCTTC. The chain joins TRBV27 to TRBJ2-1, with D perhaps matching TRBD1 or TRBD2 (5 bases each). The length of the CDR3 is 14 residues. Germline V lookup: CDR1 MNHEY, CDR2 SMNVEV (reference sequence).

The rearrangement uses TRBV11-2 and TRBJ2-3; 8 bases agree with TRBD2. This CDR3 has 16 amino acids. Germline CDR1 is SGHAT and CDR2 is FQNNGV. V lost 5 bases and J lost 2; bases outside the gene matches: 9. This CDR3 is CASSLSGIAPTDTQYF. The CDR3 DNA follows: TGTGCCAGCAGCCTTAGCGGGATTGCCCCCACAGATACGCAGTATTTT.

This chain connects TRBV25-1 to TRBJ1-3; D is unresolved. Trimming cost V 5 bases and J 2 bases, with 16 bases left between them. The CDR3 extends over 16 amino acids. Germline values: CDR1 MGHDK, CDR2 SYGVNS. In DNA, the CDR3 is TGTGCCAGCAGTACATCATCTCTTTCAGCTGGAAACACCATATATTTT. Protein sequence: CASSTSSLSAGNTIYF.

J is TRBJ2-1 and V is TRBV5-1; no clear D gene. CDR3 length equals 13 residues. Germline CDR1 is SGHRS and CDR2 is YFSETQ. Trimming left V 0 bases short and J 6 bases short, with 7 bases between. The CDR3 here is CASSLGPGNEQFF. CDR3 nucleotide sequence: TGCGCCAGCAGCTTGGGCCCGGGCAATGAGCAGTTCTTC.